This T cell receptor (beta chain) stems from a study of T cell responses to AZD1222 COVID-19 vaccine. Study-wide points: The donor group comprised mostly white British people and more females; the analysis possibly underestimated clonal diversity.

Generated by immunoSEQ multiplex PCR, the TCRdb table keeps only in-frame clones and is missing some. The sample has around 120,000 clones, roughly 88% seen once; the top ten hold more than 3%. The CDR3 runs 14 residues. The germline V gene has CDR1 SGHDT and CDR2 YYEEEE. Unmatched junction bases numbered 1, after V lost 1 base and J lost 6 bases. Notes on this clone: No antigen is known for it.

This sample comprised peripheral blood, obtained on day 0 of AZD1222 vaccination. This clonotype was sampled from an adult in good health. The chain carries TRBV5-6 and TRBJ2-1, with TRBD2 matching over 10 bases. The CDR3 spells CASSLSGGANEQFF. In nucleotides, the CDR3 is TGTGCCAGCAGCTTGAGCGGGGGGGCCAATGAGCAGTTCTTC.